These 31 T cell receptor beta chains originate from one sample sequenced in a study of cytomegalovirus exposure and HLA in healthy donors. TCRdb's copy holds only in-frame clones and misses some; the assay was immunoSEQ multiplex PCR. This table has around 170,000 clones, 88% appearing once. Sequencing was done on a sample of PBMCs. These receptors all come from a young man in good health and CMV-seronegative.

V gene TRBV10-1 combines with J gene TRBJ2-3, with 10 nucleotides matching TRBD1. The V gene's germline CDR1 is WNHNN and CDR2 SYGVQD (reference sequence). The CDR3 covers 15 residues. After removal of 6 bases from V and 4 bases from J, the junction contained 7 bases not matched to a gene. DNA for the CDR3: TGCGCCAGCAGGAGGGACAGGGGCCGATCAGATACGCAGTATTTT. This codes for CASRRDRGRSDTQYF.

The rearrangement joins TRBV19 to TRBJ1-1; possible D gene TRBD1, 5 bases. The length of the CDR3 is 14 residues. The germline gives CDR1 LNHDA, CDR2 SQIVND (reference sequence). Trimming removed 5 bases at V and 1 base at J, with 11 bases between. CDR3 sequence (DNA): TGTGCCAGTAGTCATCAGGGCTGGAACACTGAAGCTTTCTTT. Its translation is CASSHQGWNTEAFF.

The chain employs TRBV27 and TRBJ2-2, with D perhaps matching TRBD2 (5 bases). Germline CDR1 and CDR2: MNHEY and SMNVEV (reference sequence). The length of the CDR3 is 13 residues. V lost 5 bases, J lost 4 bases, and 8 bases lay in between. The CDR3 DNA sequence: TGTGCCAGCAGTATTAGCGTCACCGGGGAGCTGTTTTTT. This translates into CASSISVTGELFF.

CDR3 sequence reads: CASSLSQGAGQPQHF. The CDR3 DNA follows: TGTGCCAGCAGTTTATCACAGGGGGCGGGACAGCCCCAGCATTTT. The chain carries TRBV27 and TRBJ1-5, with 9 bases that match TRBD1. CDR3 size: 15 residues. V trimming: 0 bases; J trimming: 7 bases; junction bases outside the gene matches: 4. Germline V gene sequence: CDR1 MNHEY, CDR2 SMNVEV (reference sequence).

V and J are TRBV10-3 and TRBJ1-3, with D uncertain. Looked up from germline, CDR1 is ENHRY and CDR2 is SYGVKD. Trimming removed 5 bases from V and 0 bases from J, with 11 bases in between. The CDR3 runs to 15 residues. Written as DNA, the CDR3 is TGTGCCATCAGTCTCCCCCGGGGCTCTGGAAACACCATATATTTT. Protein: CAISLPRGSGNTIYF.

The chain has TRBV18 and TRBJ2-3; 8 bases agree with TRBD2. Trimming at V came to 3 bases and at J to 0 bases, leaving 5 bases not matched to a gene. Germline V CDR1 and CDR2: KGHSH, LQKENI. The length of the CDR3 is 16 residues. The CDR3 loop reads CASSPTTSASTDTQYF. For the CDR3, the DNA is TGTGCCAGCTCACCTACGACTAGCGCAAGCACAGATACGCAGTATTTT.

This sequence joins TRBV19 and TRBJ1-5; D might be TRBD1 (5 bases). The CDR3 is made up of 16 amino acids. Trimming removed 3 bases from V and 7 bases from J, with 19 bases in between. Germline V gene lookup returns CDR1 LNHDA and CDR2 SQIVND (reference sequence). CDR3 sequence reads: CASSIGPGSPRQPQHF. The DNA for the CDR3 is TGTGCCAGTAGTATCGGGCCAGGGTCCCCACGGCAGCCCCAGCATTTT.

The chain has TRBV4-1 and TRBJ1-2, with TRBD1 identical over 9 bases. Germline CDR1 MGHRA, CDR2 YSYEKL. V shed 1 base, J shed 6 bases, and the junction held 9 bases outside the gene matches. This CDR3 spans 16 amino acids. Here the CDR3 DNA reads TGCGCCAGCAGCCAAGGACAGGGGGTACCTATCCATGGCTACACCTTC. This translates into CASSQGQGVPIHGYTF.

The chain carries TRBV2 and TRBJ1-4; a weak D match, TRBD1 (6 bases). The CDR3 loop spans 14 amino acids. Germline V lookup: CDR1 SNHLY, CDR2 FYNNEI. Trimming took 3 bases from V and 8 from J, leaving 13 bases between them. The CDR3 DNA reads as TGTGCCAGCAGTGAGGTGCAGGGGCCCGAAAAACTGTTTTTT. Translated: CASSEVQGPEKLFF.

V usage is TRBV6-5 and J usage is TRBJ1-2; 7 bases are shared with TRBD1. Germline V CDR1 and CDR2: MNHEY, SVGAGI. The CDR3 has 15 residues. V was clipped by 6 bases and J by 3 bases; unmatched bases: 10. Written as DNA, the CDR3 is TGTGCCAGCAGCCTCCGGGACAGCCCATACTATGGCTACACCTTC. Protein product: CASSLRDSPYYGYTF.

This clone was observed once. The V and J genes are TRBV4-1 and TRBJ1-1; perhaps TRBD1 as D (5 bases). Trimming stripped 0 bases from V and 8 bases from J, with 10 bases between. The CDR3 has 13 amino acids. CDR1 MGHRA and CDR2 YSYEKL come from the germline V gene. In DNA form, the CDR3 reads TGCGCCAGCAGCCAAGATTGGGGGGGAGAAGCTTTCTTT. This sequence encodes CASSQDWGGEAFF.

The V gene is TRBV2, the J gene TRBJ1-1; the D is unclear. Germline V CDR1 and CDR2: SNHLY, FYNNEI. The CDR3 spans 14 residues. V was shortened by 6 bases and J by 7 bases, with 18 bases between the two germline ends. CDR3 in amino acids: CASRTRVTLSEAFF. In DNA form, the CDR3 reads TGTGCCAGCAGGACGAGAGTAACACTAAGTGAAGCTTTCTTT. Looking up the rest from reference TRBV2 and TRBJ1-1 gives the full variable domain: EPEVTQTPSHQVTQMGQEVILRCVPISNHLYFYWYRQILGQKVEFLVSFYNNEISEKSEIFDDQFSVERPDGSNFTLKIRSTKLEDSAMYFCASRTRVTLSEAFFGQGTRLTVV.

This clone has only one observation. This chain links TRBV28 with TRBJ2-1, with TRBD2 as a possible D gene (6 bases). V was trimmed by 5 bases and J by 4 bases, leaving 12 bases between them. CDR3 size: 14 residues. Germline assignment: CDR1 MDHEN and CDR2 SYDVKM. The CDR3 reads CASSLTGGYNEQFF. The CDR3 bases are TGTGCCAGCAGTCTCACTGGGGGGTACAATGAGCAGTTCTTC.

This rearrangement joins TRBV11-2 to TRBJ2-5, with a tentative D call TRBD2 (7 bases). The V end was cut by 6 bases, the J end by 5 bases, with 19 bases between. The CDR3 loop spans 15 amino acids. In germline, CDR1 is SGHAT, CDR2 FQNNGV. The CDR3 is CASRKPGGRGETQYF. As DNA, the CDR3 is TGTGCCAGCAGAAAACCGGGGGGCCGTGGGGAGACCCAGTACTTC.

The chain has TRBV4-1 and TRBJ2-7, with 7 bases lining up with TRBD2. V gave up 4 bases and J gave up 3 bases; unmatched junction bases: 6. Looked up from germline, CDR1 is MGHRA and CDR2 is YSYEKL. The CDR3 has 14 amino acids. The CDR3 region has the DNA TGCGCCAGCAGCCTCGATAGCGGGCACTACGAGCAGTACTTC. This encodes CASSLDSGHYEQYF.

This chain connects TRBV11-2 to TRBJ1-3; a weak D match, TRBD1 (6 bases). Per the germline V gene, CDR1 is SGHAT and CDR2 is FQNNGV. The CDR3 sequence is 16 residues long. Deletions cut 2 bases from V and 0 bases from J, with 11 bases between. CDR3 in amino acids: CASSLTGRVSGNTIYF. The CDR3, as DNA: TGTGCCAGCAGCTTAACAGGGAGGGTCTCTGGAAACACCATATATTTT. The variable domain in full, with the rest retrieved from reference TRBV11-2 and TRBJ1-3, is EAGVAQSPRYKIIEKRQSVAFWCNPISGHATLYWYQQILGQGPKLLIQFQNNGVVDDSQLPKDRFSAERLKGVDSTLKIQPAKLEDSAVYLCASSLTGRVSGNTIYFGEGSWLTVV.

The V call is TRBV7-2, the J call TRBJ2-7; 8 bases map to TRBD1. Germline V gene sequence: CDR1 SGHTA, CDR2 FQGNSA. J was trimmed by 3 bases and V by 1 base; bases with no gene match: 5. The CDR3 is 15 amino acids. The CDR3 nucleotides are TGTGCCAGCAGCTTAGTGAGGACAGGGTTCTACGAGCAGTACTTC. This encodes CASSLVRTGFYEQYF.

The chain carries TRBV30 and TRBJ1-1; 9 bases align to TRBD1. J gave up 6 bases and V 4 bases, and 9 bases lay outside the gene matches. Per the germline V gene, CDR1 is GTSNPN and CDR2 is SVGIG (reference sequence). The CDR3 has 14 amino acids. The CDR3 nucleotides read TGTGCCTGGAAGACAGGGGGGTATGGGGCTGAAGCTTTCTTT. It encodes CAWKTGGYGAEAFF.

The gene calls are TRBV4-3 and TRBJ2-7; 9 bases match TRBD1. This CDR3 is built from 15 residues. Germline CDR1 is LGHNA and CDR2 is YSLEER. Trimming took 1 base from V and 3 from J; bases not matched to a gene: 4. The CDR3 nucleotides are TGCGCCAGCAGCCAAGGGGCGGACAGGGGCTACGAGCAGTACTTC. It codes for CASSQGADRGYEQYF.

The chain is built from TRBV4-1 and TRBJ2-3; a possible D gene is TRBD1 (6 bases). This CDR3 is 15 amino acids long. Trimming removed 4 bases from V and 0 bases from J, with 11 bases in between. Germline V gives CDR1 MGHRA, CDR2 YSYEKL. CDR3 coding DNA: TGCGCCAGCAGCCGATTAACAGGGAGCACAGATACGCAGTATTTT. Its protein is CASSRLTGSTDTQYF.

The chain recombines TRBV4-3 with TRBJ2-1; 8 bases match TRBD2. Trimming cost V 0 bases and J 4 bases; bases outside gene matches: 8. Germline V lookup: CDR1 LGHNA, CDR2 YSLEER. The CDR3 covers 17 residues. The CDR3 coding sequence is TGCGCCAGCAGCCAAGAAGGTTGGCGGGGGGATTACAATGAGCAGTTCTTC. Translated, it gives CASSQEGWRGDYNEQFF.

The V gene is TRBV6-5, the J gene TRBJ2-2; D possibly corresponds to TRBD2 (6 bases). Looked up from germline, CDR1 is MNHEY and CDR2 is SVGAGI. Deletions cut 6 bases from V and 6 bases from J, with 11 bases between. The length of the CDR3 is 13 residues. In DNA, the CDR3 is TGTGCCAGCAGGGCCCCGGGGGCCGGGGAGCTGTTTTTT. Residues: CASRAPGAGELFF.

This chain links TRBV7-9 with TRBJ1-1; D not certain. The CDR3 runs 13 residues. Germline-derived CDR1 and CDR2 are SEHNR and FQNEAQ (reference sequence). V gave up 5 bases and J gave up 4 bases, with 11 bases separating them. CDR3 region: CASSRTEATEAFF. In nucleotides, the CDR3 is TGTGCCAGCAGCCGAACGGAGGCCACTGAAGCTTTCTTT.

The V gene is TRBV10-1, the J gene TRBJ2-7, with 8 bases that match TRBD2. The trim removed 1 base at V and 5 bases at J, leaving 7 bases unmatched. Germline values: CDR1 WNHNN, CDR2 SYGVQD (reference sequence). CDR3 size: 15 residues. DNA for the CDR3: TGCGCCAGCAGTGAGTTCGTCGGGGGGGGCAACGAGCAGTACTTC. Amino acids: CASSEFVGGGNEQYF.

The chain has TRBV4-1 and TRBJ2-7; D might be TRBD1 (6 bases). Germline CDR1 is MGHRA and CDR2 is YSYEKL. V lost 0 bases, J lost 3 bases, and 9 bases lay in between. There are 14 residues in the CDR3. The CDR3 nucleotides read TGCGCCAGCAGCCAAGAGGACAGTAACTACGAGCAGTACTTC. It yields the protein CASSQEDSNYEQYF.

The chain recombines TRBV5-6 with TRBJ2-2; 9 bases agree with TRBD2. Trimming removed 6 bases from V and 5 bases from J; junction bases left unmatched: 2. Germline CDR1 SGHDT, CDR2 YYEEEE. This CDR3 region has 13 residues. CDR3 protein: CASKREVTGELFF. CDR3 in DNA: TGTGCCAGCAAGCGGGAGGTAACCGGGGAGCTGTTTTTT.

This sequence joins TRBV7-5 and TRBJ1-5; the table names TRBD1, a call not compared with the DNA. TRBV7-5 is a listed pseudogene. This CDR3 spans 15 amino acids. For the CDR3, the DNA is TGTGTCAGAAGCCCCCCCCGACAGGGGTATCAGCCCCAGCATTTT. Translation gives CVRSPPRQGYQPQHF.

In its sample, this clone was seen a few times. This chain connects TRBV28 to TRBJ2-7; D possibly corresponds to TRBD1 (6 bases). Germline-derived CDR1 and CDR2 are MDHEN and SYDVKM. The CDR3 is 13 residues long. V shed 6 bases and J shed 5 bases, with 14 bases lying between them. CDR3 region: CASSRLSGDEQYF. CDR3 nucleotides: TGTGCCAGCAGCAGATTGTCAGGGGACGAGCAGTACTTC.

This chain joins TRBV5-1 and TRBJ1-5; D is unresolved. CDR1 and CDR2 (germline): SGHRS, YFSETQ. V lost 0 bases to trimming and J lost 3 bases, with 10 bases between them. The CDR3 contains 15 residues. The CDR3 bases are TGCGCCAGCAGCTTGGGGGAGGGATACAATCAGCCCCAGCATTTT. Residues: CASSLGEGYNQPQHF.

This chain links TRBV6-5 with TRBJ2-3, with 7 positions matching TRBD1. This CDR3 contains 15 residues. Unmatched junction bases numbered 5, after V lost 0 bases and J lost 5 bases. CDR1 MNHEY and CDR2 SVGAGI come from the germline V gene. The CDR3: CASSYSNRGQDTQYF. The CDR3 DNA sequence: TGTGCCAGCAGTTACTCGAACAGGGGTCAAGATACGCAGTATTTT.

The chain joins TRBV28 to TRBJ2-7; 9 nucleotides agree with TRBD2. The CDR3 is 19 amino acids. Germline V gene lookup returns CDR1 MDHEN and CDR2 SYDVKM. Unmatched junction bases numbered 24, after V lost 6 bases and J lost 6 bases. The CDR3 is CASSPSGADGGLAPTEQYF. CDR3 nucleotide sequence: TGTGCCAGCAGCCCAAGCGGGGCGGATGGGGGACTAGCACCAACCGAGCAGTACTTC.